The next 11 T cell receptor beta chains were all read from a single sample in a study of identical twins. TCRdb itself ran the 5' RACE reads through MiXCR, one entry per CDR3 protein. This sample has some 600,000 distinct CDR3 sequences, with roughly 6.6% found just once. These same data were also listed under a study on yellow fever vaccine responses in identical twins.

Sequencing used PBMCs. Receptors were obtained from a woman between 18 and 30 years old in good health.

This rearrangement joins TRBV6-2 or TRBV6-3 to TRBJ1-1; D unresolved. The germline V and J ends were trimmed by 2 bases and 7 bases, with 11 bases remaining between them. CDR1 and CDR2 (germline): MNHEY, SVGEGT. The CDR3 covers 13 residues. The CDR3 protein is CASSYLSPYEAFF. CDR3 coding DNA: TGTGCCAGCAGTTACCTGAGCCCCTATGAAGCTTTCTTT.

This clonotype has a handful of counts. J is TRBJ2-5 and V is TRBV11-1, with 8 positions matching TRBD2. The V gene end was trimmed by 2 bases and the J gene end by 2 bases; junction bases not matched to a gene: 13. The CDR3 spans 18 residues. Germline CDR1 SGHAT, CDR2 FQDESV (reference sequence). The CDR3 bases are TGTGCCAGCAGCTTACAGCACTCCCCCGGACTAGCTCAAGAGACCCAGTACTTC. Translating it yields CASSLQHSPGLAQETQYF.

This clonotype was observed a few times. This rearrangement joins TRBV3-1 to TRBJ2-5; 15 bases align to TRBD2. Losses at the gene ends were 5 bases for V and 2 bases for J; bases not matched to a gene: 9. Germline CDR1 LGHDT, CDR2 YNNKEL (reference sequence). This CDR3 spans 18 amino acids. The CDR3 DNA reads TGTGCCAGCAGCGCGGGACTAGCGGGGGGATTTGGGCAAGAGACCCAGTACTTC. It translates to CASSAGLAGGFGQETQYF.

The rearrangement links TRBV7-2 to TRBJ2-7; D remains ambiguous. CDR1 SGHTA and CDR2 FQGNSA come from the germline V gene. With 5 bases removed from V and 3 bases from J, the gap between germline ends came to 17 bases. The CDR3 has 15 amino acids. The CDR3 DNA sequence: TGTGCCAGCAGCCCAGCTAGACACGGCCGCTACGAGCAGTACGTC. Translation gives CASSPARHGRYEQYV.

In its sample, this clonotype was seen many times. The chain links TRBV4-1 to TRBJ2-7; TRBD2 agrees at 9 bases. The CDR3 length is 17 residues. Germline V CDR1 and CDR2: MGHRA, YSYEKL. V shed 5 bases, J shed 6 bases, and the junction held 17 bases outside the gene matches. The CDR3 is CASSAATPLAGSGEQYF. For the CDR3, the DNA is TGCGCCAGCAGCGCGGCTACACCTCTAGCGGGATCTGGCGAGCAGTACTTC.

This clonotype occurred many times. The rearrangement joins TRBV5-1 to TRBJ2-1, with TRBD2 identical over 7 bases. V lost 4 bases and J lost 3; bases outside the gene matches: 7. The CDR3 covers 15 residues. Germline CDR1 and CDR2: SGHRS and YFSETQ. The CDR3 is CASSRTGGDYNEQFF. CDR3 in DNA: TGCGCCAGCAGCCGCACGGGAGGAGACTACAATGAGCAGTTCTTC.

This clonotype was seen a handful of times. The CDR3 DNA is TGTGCCAGCAGTTACGCGGGAACCTACAATGAGCAGTTCTTC. Amino acids: CASSYAGTYNEQFF. This chain joins TRBV12-3 or TRBV12-4 and TRBJ2-1, with D possibly being TRBD2 (6 bases). The CDR3 sequence is 14 residues long. Trimming stripped 4 bases from V and 2 bases from J, with 9 bases between.

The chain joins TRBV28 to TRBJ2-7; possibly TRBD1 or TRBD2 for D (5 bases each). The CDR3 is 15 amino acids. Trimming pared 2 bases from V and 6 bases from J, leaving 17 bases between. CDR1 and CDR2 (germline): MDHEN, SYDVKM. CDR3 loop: CASSLVRGGGPEQYV. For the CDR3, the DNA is TGTGCCAGCAGTTTAGTGAGGGGTGGAGGACCCGAGCAGTACGTC.

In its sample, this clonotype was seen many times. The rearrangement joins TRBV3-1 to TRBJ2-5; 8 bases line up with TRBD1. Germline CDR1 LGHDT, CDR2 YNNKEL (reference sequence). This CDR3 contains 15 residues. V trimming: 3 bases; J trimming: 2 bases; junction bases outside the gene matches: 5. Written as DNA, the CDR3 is TGTGCCAGCAGCCACAGGACAGGGCTACAAGAGACCCAGTACTTC. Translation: CASSHRTGLQETQYF.

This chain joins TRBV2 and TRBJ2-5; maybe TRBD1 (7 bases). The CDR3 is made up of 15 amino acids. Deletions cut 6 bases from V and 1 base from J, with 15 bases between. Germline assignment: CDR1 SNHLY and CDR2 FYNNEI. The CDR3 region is CASSGQVGGQETQYF. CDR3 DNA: TGTGCCAGCAGCGGACAGGTCGGGGGCCAAGAGACCCAGTACTTC. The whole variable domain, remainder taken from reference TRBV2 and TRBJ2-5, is EPEVTQTPSHQVTQMGQEVILRCVPISNHLYFYWYRQILGQKVEFLVSFYNNEISEKSEIFDDQFSVERPDGSNFTLKIRSTKLEDSAMYFCASSGQVGGQETQYFGPGTRLLVL.

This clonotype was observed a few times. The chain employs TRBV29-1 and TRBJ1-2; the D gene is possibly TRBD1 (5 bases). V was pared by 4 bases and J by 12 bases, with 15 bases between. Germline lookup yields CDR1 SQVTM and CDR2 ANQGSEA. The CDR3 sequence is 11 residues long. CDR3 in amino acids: CSVGGRSGNTF. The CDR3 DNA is TGCAGCGTTGGGGGCAGGTCGGGGAACACCTTC. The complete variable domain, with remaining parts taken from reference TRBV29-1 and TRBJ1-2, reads SAVISQKPSRDICQRGTSLTIQCQVDSQVTMMFWYRQQPGQSLTLIATANQGSEATYESGFVIDKFPISRPNLTFSTLTVSNMSPEDSSIYLCSVGGRSGNTFGSGTRLTVV.